Below are 5 T cell receptor beta chains sequenced from a single sample in a study of blood T cell repertoires in COVID-19. Some clones are missing from TCRdb's copy, which holds only in-frame ones; the method was immunoSEQ multiplex PCR. The table has approximately 160,000 clones, approximately 75% seen once; the top ten hold roughly 11%. The source material was peripheral blood. These receptors all stem from a human donor in a cohort sampled during active COVID-19.

This chain uses TRBV19 with TRBJ2-3; the D gene is possibly TRBD2 (6 bases). The V and J ends lost 3 bases and 8 bases respectively, with 15 bases between them. Germline V gives CDR1 LNHDA, CDR2 SQIVND (reference sequence). This CDR3 is 14 amino acids long. The CDR3 loop reads CASSINRGTPTQYF. The CDR3 DNA sequence: TGTGCCAGTAGTATTAATCGGGGGACCCCTACGCAGTATTTT.

The chain is built from TRBV6-1 and TRBJ2-7; 8 bases fit TRBD1. This CDR3 spans 16 amino acids. The ends lost 2 bases at V and 8 bases at J; junction bases unmatched: 14. Germline assignment: CDR1 MNHNS and CDR2 SASEGT. The CDR3 DNA is TGTGCCAGCAGTGAACTCTGGGGCAGGGGGCTCCTGCAGCAGTACTTC. It yields the protein CASSELWGRGLLQQYF.

About this clone: One end of the junction varies from germline; a read error may be responsible. The rearrangement links TRBV7-2 to TRBJ2-1, with 9 bases matching TRBD2. Germline-derived CDR1 and CDR2 are SGHTA and FQGNSA. The CDR3 runs 13 residues. DNA of the CDR3: TGTGCCAGCAGCCCCGGGTCTAGCGGGACAAACCTCTTC. It translates to CASSPGSSGTNLF.

The chain is built from TRBV6-5 and TRBJ2-5; 8 bases match TRBD1. This CDR3 is 13 amino acids long. V lost 6 bases and J lost 2; bases outside the gene matches: 2. CDR1 and CDR2 (germline): MNHEY, SVGAGI. The CDR3: CASRRTGQETQYF. DNA for the CDR3: TGTGCCAGCAGGAGGACAGGGCAAGAGACCCAGTACTTC.

The chain employs TRBV4-1 and TRBJ2-7, with 7 bases identical to TRBD2. Trimming took 0 bases from V and 2 from J; bases not matched to a gene: 10. The CDR3 contains 17 residues. CDR1 is MGHRA, CDR2 YSYEKL, per germline. The CDR3 DNA is TGCGCCAGCAGCCAAGACGGACTAGGGCGGTTAGCCTACGAGCAGTACTTC. This codes for CASSQDGLGRLAYEQYF.